Below are 24 T cell receptor beta chains sequenced from a single sample in a study of neurological immune-mediated disorders (dated by TCRdb to the late 2010s). The method behind the library was 5' RACE. Sequencing relied on an Illumina HiSeq 2500. Through fastp at Q25 and MiXCR, TCRdb rebuilt clones from the public reads, retaining in-frame beta chains. CDR3 protein sequences are deduplicated, and each keeps its most common genes and DNA. This sample is represented by about 60,000 distinct CDR3 sequences; around 9.7% of them were singletons. The ten largest clones capture about 12% of the sample. The label giving this sample's time point can be read as: longitudinal time-point 2. The specimen was PBMCs. Every receptor here comes from a man aged 25-40 years in good health.

This clonotype was seen a few times. The rearrangement links TRBV19 to TRBJ2-3, with 14 bases identical to TRBD2. The V segment lost 6 bases and the J segment 4 bases; nucleotides outside the gene matches: 15. The CDR3 extends over 19 amino acids. The germline gives CDR1 LNHDA, CDR2 SQIVND (reference sequence). The CDR3 DNA follows: TGTGCCAGTAGCCCTATGGGACTAGCGGGAGCCGAGGGCCCAGATACGCAGTATTTT. It yields the protein CASSPMGLAGAEGPDTQYF.

This clonotype was counted at least ten times. The rearrangement joins TRBV9 to TRBJ1-3; 8 bases agree with TRBD1. The germline gives CDR1 SGDLS, CDR2 YYNGEE. The CDR3 totals 14 residues. The CDR3 sequence is CASRTGSSGNTIYF. CDR3 nucleotides: TGTGCGAGCCGGACAGGGTCCTCTGGAAACACCATATATTTT.

This clonotype was counted many times. The chain links TRBV27 to TRBJ2-3, with 11 bases fitting TRBD2. The V gene's germline CDR1 is MNHEY and CDR2 SMNVEV (reference sequence). CDR3 length: 16 residues. The junction had 13 bases not matched to a gene; V was cut back by 9 bases and J by 5 bases. The CDR3 loop reads CASGKGLAGPRDTQYF. For the CDR3, the DNA is TGTGCCAGTGGAAAAGGACTAGCGGGCCCCAGAGATACGCAGTATTTT.

This rearrangement joins TRBV6-2 or TRBV6-3 to TRBJ2-3; D is unclear. The germline V and J ends were trimmed by 2 bases and 4 bases, with 10 bases remaining between them. Germline assignment: CDR1 MNHEY and CDR2 SVGEGT. CDR3 length: 14 amino acids. CDR3 bases: TGTGCCAGCAGTTACGGTAGCTATCCAGATACGCAGTATTTT. Translated, it gives CASSYGSYPDTQYF.

This clonotype was counted many times. The chain recombines TRBV20-1 with TRBJ2-7; D possibly corresponds to TRBD2 (6 bases). Germline values: CDR1 DFQATT, CDR2 SNEGSKA (reference sequence). There are 12 residues in the CDR3. The V end was cut by 7 bases, the J end by 1 base, with 11 bases between. The CDR3 reads CSEEGLSYEQYF. CDR3 nucleotides: TGCAGTGAGGAGGGCTTGTCCTACGAGCAGTACTTC.

This clonotype was counted only a few times. The V call is TRBV9, the J call TRBJ2-1; 7 nucleotides align to TRBD2. The V segment lost 7 bases and the J segment 7 bases; nucleotides outside the gene matches: 20. In germline, CDR1 is SGDLS, CDR2 YYNGEE. The CDR3 runs 17 residues. For the CDR3, the DNA is TGTGCCAGCCAAAGAGGGGCTAGCGGATCTTATGGTAATGAGCAGTTCTTC. Translated: CASQRGASGSYGNEQFF.

This rearrangement joins TRBV12-3 or TRBV12-4 to TRBJ1-4, with D hard to call. This CDR3 region has 17 residues. The V end lost 5 bases, the J end lost 0 bases, and 16 bases lay between the germline ends. CDR3 nucleotide sequence: TGTGCCAGCAGTCAACAACAGTTAACAACAACTAATGAAAAACTGTTTTTT. Protein product: CASSQQQLTTTNEKLFF.

This clonotype was seen many times. V and J are TRBV7-9 and TRBJ2-7; 13 nucleotides agree with TRBD2. The CDR3 spans 15 residues. Germline CDR1 is SEHNR and CDR2 is FQNEAQ (reference sequence). V lost 5 bases and J lost 2; bases outside the gene matches: 3. In nucleotides, the CDR3 is TGTGCCAGCAGCCGAGGGACTAGCGGGACCTACGAGCAGTACTTC. It specifies CASSRGTSGTYEQYF.

This clonotype was detected ten times or more. V and J are TRBV29-1 and TRBJ2-1; D is unclear. Germline CDR1 and CDR2: SQVTM and ANQGSEA. The germline V and J ends were trimmed by 3 bases and 1 base, with 10 bases remaining between them. The length of the CDR3 is 14 residues. Here the CDR3 DNA reads TGCAGCGTTGAGGGTCCCCTTTCCTACAATGAGCAGTTCTTC. It is translated as CSVEGPLSYNEQFF.

There are many counts of this clonotype. The V call is TRBV28, the J call TRBJ1-5; 7 bases agree with TRBD1. The germline V gene encodes CDR1 MDHEN and CDR2 SYDVKM. CDR3 length: 16 residues. After removal of 5 bases from V and 0 bases from J, the junction contained 7 bases not matched to a gene. This CDR3 is CASSPGQHYSNQPQHF. The CDR3 nucleotides are TGTGCCAGCAGTCCGGGACAGCATTATAGCAATCAGCCCCAGCATTTT.

This clonotype was seen more than once but under ten times. The genes are TRBV27 and TRBJ2-3; D call uncertain. Trimming stripped 6 bases from V and 6 bases from J, with 7 bases between. The CDR3 has 11 amino acids. Germline V gene data show CDR1 as MNHEY and CDR2 as SMNVEV (reference sequence). CDR3 in DNA: TGTGCCAGCAGCTTGCAGGATACGCAGTATTTT. Translated: CASSLQDTQYF.

Ten or more counts support this clonotype. The chain is built from TRBV6-1 and TRBJ2-7, with D uncertain. Trimming took off 3 bases at V and 5 bases at J, with 17 bases between the two ends. Germline lookup yields CDR1 MNHNS and CDR2 SASEGT. This CDR3 region has 15 residues. The DNA of the CDR3 is TGTGCCAGCAGTGACTCGGAGACCCCTTCCGACGAGCAGTACTTC. Protein product: CASSDSETPSDEQYF.

This clonotype has a count of ten or more. This sequence joins TRBV20-1 and TRBJ2-5; 7 bases align to TRBD1. V dropped 5 bases and J dropped 4; count of bases not matched to a gene: 7. The CDR3 has 13 residues. From germline, CDR1 is DFQATT and CDR2 SNEGSKA (reference sequence). As DNA, the CDR3 is TGCAGTGCTCCGATCGGGACAGCAGAGACCCAGTACTTC. Its protein product is CSAPIGTAETQYF.

Ten or more counts support this clonotype. The genes are TRBV29-1 and TRBJ2-7; 7 nucleotides match TRBD2. Germline CDR1 is SQVTM and CDR2 is ANQGSEA. V shed 3 bases and J 0 bases; nucleotides not matched to a gene: 8. The CDR3 loop spans 15 amino acids. The CDR3 DNA reads TGCAGCGTTGACGGTCTAGCGGCTGACTCCTACGAGCAGTACTTC. The encoded protein is CSVDGLAADSYEQYF.

Ten or more counts support this clonotype. This chain uses TRBV19 with TRBJ2-5; D might be TRBD1 (5 bases). V dropped 4 bases and J dropped 2 bases, with 11 bases sitting between them. From germline, CDR1 is LNHDA and CDR2 SQIVND (reference sequence). CDR3 length: 14 residues. As DNA, the CDR3 is TGTGCCAGTAGTAGTCGGACAACGCAAGAGACCCAGTACTTC. Its protein is CASSSRTTQETQYF.

This clonotype was counted ten times or more. This sequence joins TRBV7-9 and TRBJ2-1; D is unclear. This CDR3 contains 14 residues. CDR1 and CDR2 from the germline V gene are SEHNR and FQNEAQ (reference sequence). V lost 3 bases, J lost 7 bases, and 13 bases lay in between. For the CDR3, the DNA is TGTGCCAGCAGCTTGGCGCGTGGGTTGAATGAGCAGTTCTTC. Protein sequence: CASSLARGLNEQFF.

This clonotype appeared many times. The chain recombines TRBV5-1 with TRBJ2-2; perhaps TRBD2 as D (6 bases). Germline V gene lookup returns CDR1 SGHRS and CDR2 YFSETQ. The CDR3 length is 14 residues. Trimming took off 6 bases at V and 2 bases at J, with 11 bases between the two ends. The CDR3 DNA reads TGCGCCAGCAATGGCGGGGACAACACCGGGGAGCTGTTTTTT. Its translation: CASNGGDNTGELFF.

With respect to this clonotype: With a much larger clone just one base away, this may be a read error. This chain uses TRBV5-1 with TRBJ2-7, with D maybe TRBD2 (6 bases). Germline CDR1 is SGHRS and CDR2 is YFSETQ. The CDR3 runs 15 residues. Trimming shortened V by 4 bases and J by 2 bases, and 16 bases separated the two germline ends. The CDR3 region has the DNA TGCGCCAGCAGCCTGGGGGGAGTGGGAGCCTACGAGCAGTACTTC. As protein: CASSLGGVGAYEQYF.

Ten or more counts support this clonotype. The V call is TRBV27, the J call TRBJ1-3; 9 nucleotides line up with TRBD1. J lost 0 bases, V lost 5 bases, and 8 bases had no gene match. The CDR3 totals 17 residues. Germline-derived CDR1 and CDR2 are MNHEY and SMNVEV (reference sequence). CDR3 sequence (DNA): TGTGCCAGCAGTCTTCGGGGACAGGGCCCCTCTGGAAACACCATATATTTT. As protein: CASSLRGQGPSGNTIYF.

This clonotype was detected many times. The CDR3 spells CASSLMVGGYTDTQYF. CDR3 sequence (DNA): TGTGCCAGCAGTTTAATGGTTGGCGGATACACAGATACGCAGTATTTT. The rearrangement uses TRBV28 and TRBJ2-3; D remains ambiguous. This CDR3 has 16 residues. Trimming left V 2 bases short and J 2 bases short, with 14 bases between. Germline loops: CDR1 MDHEN, CDR2 SYDVKM. Using reference TRBV28 and TRBJ2-3 for the parts outside the CDR3, the full variable domain is DVKVTQSSRYLVKRTGEKVFLECVQDMDHENMFWYRQDPGLGLRLIYFSYDVKMKEKGDIPEGYSVSREKKERFSLILESASTNQTSMYLCASSLMVGGYTDTQYFGPGTRLTVL.

This clonotype was seen many times. The chain is built from TRBV5-4 and TRBJ2-1, with 9 bases lining up with TRBD2. With V trimmed by 4 bases and J by 9 bases, 14 bases remained unmatched. Germline CDR1 SGHNT, CDR2 YYREEE (reference sequence). This CDR3 has 16 residues. CDR3 DNA sequence: TGTGCCAGCAGCCCACCTGCAGCGGGAGGATCAGGTGAGCAGTTCTTC. The encoded protein is CASSPPAAGGSGEQFF.

In nucleotides, the CDR3 is TGTGCCAGCAGCCCGGGCAGACTAGCGGTTAACTCCTACAATGAGCAGTTCTTC. Its translation is CASSPGRLAVNSYNEQFF. The chain joins TRBV7-3 to TRBJ2-1; TRBD2 matches at 9 bases. V shed 5 bases and J 0 bases; nucleotides not matched to a gene: 11. This CDR3 comprises 18 residues. Germline V gene data show CDR1 as SGHTA and CDR2 as FQGTGA.

The sample holds many counts of this clonotype. The rearrangement uses TRBV20-1 and TRBJ2-7, with D unclear. The CDR3 is made up of 16 amino acids. Deletions cut 0 bases from V and 1 base from J, with 16 bases between. From germline, CDR1 is DFQATT and CDR2 SNEGSKA (reference sequence). CDR3 nucleotide sequence: TGCAGTGCTAGAGATGAACGAGGAAAGCCTTCCTACGAGCAGTACTTC. Translated: CSARDERGKPSYEQYF.

This clonotype occurred many times. The chain couples TRBV20-1 to TRBJ2-5, with 7 nucleotides matching TRBD2. Germline V CDR1 and CDR2: DFQATT, SNEGSKA (reference sequence). The CDR3 is 21 residues long. With 1 base clipped from V and 0 bases from J, the junction kept 23 bases outside the gene matches. CDR3 DNA: TGCAGTGCTAGAGCCCCGAGTGGGACTACCAACAAAGCAGTAGACCAAGAGACCCAGTACTTC. It translates to CSARAPSGTTNKAVDQETQYF.